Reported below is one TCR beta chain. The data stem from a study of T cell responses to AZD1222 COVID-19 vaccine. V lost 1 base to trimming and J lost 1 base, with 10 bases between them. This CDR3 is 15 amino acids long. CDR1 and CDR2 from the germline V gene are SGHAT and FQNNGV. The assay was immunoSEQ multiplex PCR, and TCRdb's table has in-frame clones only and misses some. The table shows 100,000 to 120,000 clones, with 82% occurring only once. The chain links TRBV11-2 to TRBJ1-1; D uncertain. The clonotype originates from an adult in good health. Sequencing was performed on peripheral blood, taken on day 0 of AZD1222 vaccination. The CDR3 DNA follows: TGTGCCAGCAGCTTAGGTCTAATAGGGAACACTGAAGCTTTCTTT. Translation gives CASSLGLIGNTEAFF.